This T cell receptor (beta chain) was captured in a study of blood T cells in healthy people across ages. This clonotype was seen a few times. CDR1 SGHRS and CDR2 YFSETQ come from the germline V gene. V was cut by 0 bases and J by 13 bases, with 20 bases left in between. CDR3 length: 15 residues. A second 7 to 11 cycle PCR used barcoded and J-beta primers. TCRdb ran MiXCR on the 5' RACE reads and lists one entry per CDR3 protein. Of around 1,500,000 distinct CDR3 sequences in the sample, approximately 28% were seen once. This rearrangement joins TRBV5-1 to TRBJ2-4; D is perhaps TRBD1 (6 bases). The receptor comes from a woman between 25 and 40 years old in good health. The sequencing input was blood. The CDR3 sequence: CASSLASAGVEEQYF. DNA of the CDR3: TGCGCCAGCAGCTTGGCATCCGCAGGGGTGGAGGAGCAGTACTTC.